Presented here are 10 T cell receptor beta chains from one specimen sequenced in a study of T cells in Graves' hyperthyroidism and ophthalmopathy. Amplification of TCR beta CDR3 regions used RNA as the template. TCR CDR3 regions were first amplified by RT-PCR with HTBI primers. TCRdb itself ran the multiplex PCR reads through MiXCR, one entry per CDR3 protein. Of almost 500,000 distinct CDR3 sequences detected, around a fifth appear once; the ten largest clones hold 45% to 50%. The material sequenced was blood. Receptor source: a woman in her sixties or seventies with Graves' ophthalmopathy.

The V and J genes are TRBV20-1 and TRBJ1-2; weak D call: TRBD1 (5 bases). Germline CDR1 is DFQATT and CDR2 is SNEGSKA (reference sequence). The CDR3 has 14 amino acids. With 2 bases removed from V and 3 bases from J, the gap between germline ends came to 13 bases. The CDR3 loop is CSARPWGGDYGYTF. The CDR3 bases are TGCAGTGCTAGACCCTGGGGGGGGGACTATGGCTACACCTTC.

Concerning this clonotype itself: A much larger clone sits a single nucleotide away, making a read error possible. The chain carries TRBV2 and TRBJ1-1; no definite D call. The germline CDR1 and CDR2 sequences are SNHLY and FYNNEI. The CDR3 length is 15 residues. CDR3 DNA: TGTGCCAGCAGTGAAGGGGGTATCGCGAACACTGAAGCTTCCTTT. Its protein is CASSEGGIANTEASF.

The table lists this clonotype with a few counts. DNA of the CDR3: TGTGCCAGCAGTCCGGCCCCCGGGGCGGCGTACTTC. Protein: CASSPAPGAAYF. The V and J genes are TRBV6-1 and TRBJ2-5; D assignment may be TRBD1 or TRBD2 (5 bases each). The V end was cut by 5 bases, the J end by 13 bases, with 17 bases between. Germline lookup yields CDR1 MNHNS and CDR2 SASEGT. This CDR3 has 12 amino acids.

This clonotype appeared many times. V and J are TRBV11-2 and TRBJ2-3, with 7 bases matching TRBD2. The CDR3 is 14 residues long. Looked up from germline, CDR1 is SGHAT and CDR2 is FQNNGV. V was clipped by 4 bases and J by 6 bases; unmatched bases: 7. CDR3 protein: CASSSGTTADTQYF. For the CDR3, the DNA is TGTGCCAGCAGCTCGGGGACTACGGCGGATACGCAGTATTTT.

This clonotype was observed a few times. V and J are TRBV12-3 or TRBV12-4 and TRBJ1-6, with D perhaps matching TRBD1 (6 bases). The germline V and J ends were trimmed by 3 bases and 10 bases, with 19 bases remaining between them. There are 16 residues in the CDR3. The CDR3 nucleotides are TGTGCCAGCAGTTTGGTATGGGGGGCGCAAATGTCACCCCTCCACTTT. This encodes CASSLVWGAQMSPLHF.

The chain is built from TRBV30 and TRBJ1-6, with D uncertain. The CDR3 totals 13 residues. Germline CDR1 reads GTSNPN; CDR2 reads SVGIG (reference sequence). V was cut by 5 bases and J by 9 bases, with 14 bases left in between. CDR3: CAWSPSEGSPLHF. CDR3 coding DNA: TGTGCCTGGTCGCCCTCCGAAGGTTCACCCCTCCACTTT.

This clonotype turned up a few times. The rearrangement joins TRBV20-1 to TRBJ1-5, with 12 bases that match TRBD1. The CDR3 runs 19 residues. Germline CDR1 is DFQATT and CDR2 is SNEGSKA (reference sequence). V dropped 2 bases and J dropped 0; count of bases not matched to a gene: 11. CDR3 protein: CSARPGTGGNLGSNQPQHF. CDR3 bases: TGCAGTGCTAGACCCGGGACAGGGGGCAATCTGGGTAGCAATCAGCCCCAGCATTTT.

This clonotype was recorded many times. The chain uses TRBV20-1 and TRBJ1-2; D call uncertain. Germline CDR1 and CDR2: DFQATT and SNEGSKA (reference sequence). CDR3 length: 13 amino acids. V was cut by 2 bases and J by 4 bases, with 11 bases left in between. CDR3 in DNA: TGCAGTGCTAGATCTCGGGGAAGCTATGGCTACACCTTC. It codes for CSARSRGSYGYTF.

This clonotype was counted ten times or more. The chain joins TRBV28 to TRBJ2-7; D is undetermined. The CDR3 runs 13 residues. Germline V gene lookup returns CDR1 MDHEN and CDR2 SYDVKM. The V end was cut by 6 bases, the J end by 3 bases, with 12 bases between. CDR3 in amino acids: CASSLPRIYEQYF. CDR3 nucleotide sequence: TGTGCCAGCAGCCTACCCCGGATCTACGAGCAGTACTTC.

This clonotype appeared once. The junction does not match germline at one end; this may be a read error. This CDR3 is CASSLMPVNTGELFF. CDR3 DNA: TGTGCTAGCAGCCTAATGCCCGTGAACACCGGGGAGCTGTTTTTT. The chain combines TRBV7-3 with TRBJ2-2; D gene uncertain. The CDR3 runs 15 residues. Germline CDR1 reads SGHTA; CDR2 reads FQGTGA.